The entry below gives a single T cell receptor (beta chain) sequence along with its context. Its antigen is not identified. Germline loops: CDR1 MGHDK, CDR2 SYGVNS. There are 15 residues in the CDR3. The germline V and J ends were trimmed by 2 bases and 1 base, with 11 bases remaining between them. PCR amplification relied on 60 Vbeta primers (plus 13 Jbeta primers). The method was immunoSEQ multiplex PCR; TCRdb's version includes in-frame clones alone and lacks a portion of them. The sample includes 68,000 or so clones. The sample is drawn from a study of cytomegalovirus exposure and HLA in healthy donors. Study details: A prior analysis found 117 million unique TCR beta sequences from 150 million to 200 million T cells.

Study-wide results and limits: When analyzed later, the rates of TCR association showed variation by HLA locus, with DRB1 the most and HLA-C the fewest. Presence/absence analyses rested on an assumption that sequencing depth was roughly uniform across donors. Within an earlier analysis, most TCR beta V segments proved productive either about 90% or about 30% of the time.

Sequenced material: PBMCs. This receptor was taken from a boy younger than 18 in good health and CMV-seronegative. This chain joins TRBV25-1 and TRBJ2-5, with D perhaps TRBD2 (5 bases). DNA of the CDR3: TGTGCCAGCAGTGAAAGCGGTCGAGTCCAAGAGACCCAGTACTTC. It is translated as CASSESGRVQETQYF. Full variable domain (missing parts from reference TRBV25-1 and TRBJ2-5): EADIYQTPRYLVIGTGKKITLECSQTMGHDKMYWYQQDPGMELHLIHYSYGVNSTEKGDLSSESTVSRIRTEHFPLTLESARPSHTSQYLCASSESGRVQETQYFGPGTRLLVL.